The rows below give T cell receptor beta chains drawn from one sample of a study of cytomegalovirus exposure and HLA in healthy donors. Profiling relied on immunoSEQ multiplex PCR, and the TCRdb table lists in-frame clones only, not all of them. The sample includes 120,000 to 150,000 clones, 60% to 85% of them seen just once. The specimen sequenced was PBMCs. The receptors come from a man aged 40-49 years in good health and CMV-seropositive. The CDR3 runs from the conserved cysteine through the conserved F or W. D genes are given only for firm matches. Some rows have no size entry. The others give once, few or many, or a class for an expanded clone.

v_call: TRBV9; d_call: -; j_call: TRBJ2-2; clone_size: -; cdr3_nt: TGTGCCAGCAGCCCCCGAGGGCGGCGGGACACCGGGGAGCTGTTTTTT; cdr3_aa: CASSPRGRRDTGELFF
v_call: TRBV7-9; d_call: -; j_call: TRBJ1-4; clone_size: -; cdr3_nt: TGTGCCAGCAGCTTAAGGGGTCAGTCACCCTTGGGTGAAAAACTGTTTTTT; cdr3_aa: CASSLRGQSPLGEKLFF
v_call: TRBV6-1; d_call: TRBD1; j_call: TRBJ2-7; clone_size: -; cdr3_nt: TGTGCCAGCAGCGAAACAGACAGGGACTACGAGCAGTACTTC; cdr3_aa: CASSETDRDYEQYF
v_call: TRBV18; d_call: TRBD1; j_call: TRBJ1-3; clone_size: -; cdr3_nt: TGTGCCAGCTCACCACAGCGCCTCGCGGGACAGGGAAACACCATATATTTT; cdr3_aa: CASSPQRLAGQGNTIYF
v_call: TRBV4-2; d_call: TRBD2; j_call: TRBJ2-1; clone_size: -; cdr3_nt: TGTGCCAGCAGCGAACCGGGACTAGCGGGGCATGAGCAGTTCTTC; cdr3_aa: CASSEPGLAGHEQFF
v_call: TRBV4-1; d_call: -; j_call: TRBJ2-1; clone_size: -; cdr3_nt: TGCGCCAGCAGCCGGATATTAGTTAGCCCCTACAATGAGCAGTTCTTC; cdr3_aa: CASSRILVSPYNEQFF
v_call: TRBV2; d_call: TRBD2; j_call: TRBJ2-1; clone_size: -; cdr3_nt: TGTGCCAGCAGTGAGGGGGGACTAGCGCCTTACAATGAGCAGTTCTTC; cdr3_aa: CASSEGGLAPYNEQFF
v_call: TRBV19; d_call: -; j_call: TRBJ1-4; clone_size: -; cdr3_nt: TGTGCCAGTAGTATTAGAACAGCAACTAATGAAAAACTGTTTTTT; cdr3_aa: CASSIRTATNEKLFF
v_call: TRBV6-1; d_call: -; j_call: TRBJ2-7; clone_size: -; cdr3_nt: TGTGCCAGCAGTTCGCTACTCTCCGCCTACGAGCAGTACTTC; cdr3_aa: CASSSLLSAYEQYF
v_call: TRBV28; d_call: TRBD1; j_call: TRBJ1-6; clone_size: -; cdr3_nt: TGTGCCAGCAGCAGTTTCCCGCCGGGACAGGGGGATTCACCCCTCCACTTT; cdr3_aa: CASSSFPPGQGDSPLHF
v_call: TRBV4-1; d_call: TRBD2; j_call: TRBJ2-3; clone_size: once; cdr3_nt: TGCGCCAGCAGCCAAGAGGAAGCGGGAGGGACAGATACGCAGTATTTT; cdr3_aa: CASSQEEAGGTDTQYF
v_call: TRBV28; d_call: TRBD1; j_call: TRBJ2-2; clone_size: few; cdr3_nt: TGTGCCAGCAGTACCACAGGGGCGAACACCGGGGAGCTGTTTTTT; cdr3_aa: CASSTTGANTGELFF
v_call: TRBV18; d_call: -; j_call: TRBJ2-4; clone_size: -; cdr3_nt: TGTGCCAGCCAGAGCGGACCACAAAACATTCAGTACTTC; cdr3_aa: CASQSGPQNIQYF
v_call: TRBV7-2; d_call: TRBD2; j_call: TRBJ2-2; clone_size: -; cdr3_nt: TGTGCCAGCAGCGTTAGACTAGCGGGAGGGCGAGTCACCGGGGAGCTGTTTTTT; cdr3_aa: CASSVRLAGGRVTGELFF
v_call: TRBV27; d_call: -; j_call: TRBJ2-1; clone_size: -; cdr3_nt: TGTGCCAGCACCCTGGCCCGGGGGTCCTACAATGAGCAGTTCTTC; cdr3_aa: CASTLARGSYNEQFF
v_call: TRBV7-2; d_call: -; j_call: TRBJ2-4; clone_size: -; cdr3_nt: TGTGCCAGCAGCTTATTAGTCGACAAAAACAGTCAGTACTTC; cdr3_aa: CASSLLVDKNSQYF
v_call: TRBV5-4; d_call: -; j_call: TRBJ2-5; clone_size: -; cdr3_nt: TGTGCCAGCAGCACCTTCCGCCAGGGGAGAGAGACCCAGTACTTC; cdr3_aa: CASSTFRQGRETQYF
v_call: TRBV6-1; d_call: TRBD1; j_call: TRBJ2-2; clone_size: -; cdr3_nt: TGTGCCAGCAGTGAATCCCCAGGGGGCGTCGGCACCGGGGAGCTGTTTTTT; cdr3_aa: CASSESPGGVGTGELFF
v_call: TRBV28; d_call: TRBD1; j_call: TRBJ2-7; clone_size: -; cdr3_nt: TGTGCCAGCAGGACAACCGGGACAGGGGGCGAGCAGTACTTC; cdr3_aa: CASRTTGTGGEQYF
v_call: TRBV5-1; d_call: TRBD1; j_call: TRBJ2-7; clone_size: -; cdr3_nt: TGCGCCAGCAGCTCCGGGACAGGGGGTGGCGAGCAGTACTTC; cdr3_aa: CASSSGTGGGEQYF
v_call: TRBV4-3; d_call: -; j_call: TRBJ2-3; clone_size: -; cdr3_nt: TGCGCCAGCAGCCAAGTGGGCGGGGAAGGAGATACGCAGTATTTT; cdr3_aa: CASSQVGGEGDTQYF
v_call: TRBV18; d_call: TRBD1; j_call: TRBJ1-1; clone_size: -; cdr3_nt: TGTGCCAGCTCACCGTCGTCCAGGGGGGAGACTGAAGCTTTCTTT; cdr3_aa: CASSPSSRGETEAFF
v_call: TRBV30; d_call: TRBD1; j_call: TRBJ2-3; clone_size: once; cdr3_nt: TGTGCCTGGAGCAAGGGGGCCGGGACAGATACGCAGTATTTT; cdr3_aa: CAWSKGAGTDTQYF
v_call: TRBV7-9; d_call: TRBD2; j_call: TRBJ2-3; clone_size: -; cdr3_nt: TGTGCCAGCAGCCCAAGCGGGAGCGCAGATACGCAGTATTTT; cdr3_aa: CASSPSGSADTQYF
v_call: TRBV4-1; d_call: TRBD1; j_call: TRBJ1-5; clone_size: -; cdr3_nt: TGCGCCAGCAGCTTCACGGCAGGGGGTCCGGCGGATCAGCCCCAGCATTTT; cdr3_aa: CASSFTAGGPADQPQHF
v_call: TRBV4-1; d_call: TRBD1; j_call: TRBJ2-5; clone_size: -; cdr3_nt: TGCGCCAGCAGCCCCCCTAATCGGGGACAGGGTCAAGAGACCCAGTACTTC; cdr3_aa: CASSPPNRGQGQETQYF
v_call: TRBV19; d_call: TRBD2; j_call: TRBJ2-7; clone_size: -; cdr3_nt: TGTGCCAGTACCCCCGGGAGAGCTAGCGGGAGGGACGAGCAGTACTTC; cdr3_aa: CASTPGRASGRDEQYF
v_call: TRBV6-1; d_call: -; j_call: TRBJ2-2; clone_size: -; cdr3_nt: TGTGCCAGCAGTGAAGCGAGTTGGGCTTCCGGGGAGCTGTTTTTT; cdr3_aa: CASSEASWASGELFF
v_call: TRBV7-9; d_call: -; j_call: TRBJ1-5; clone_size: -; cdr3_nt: TGTGCCAGCAGCCTACAAACCGGGCCGTCCCAGGCGGGGAACCAGCCCCAGCATTTT; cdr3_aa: CASSLQTGPSQAGNQPQHF
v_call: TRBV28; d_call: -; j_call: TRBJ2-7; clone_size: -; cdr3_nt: TGTGCCAGCAGTCGACAGTACGAGCAGTACTTC; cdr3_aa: CASSRQYEQYF
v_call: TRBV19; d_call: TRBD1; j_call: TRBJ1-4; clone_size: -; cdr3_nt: TGTGCCAGTAGTATAAATGGGAACAGGGGAGATGAAAAACTGTTTTTT; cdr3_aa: CASSINGNRGDEKLFF
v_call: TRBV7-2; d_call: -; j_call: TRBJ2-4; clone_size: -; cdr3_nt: TGTGCCAGCAGCTTAGCCCTTTTTAACAGTCAGTACTTC; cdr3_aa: CASSLALFNSQYF
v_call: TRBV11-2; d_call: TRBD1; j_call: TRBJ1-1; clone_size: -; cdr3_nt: TGTGCCAGCAGCTTAGTCCAGGGGGAACTCGAAGCTTTCTTT; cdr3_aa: CASSLVQGELEAFF
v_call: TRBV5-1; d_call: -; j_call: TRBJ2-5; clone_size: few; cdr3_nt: TGCGCCAGCAGCTCTTGGGGGGGCCCCCAAGAGACCCAGTACTTC; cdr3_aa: CASSSWGGPQETQYF
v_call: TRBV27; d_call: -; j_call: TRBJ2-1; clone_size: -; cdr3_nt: TGTGCCAGCAGTCCCTATAGGGCGGGACTTAATGAGCAGTTCTTC; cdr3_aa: CASSPYRAGLNEQFF
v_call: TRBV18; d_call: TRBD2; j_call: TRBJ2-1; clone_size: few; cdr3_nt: TGTGCCAGCTCACCACCGCTTTTAACGGGAGGGAGAAATGAGCAGTTCTTC; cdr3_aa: CASSPPLLTGGRNEQFF
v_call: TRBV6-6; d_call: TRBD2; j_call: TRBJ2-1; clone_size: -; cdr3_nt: TGTGCCAGCAGCAACGGACTAGCGGGAGGAAGTGAGCAGTTCTTC; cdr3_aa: CASSNGLAGGSEQFF
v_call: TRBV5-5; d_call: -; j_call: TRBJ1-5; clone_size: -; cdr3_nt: TGTGCCAGCAGTTTTTTACAGGGTAGCAATCAGCCCCAGCATTTT; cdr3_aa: CASSFLQGSNQPQHF
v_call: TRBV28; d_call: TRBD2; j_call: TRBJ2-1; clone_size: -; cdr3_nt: TGTGCCAGCAGTTTATTTTCCAGCGGGAGTAAGAATGAGCAGTTCTTC; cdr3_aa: CASSLFSSGSKNEQFF
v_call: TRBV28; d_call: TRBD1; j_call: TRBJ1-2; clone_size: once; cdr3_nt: TGTGCCAGCAGTTCGGGACAGGGAAACTATGGCTACACCTTC; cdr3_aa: CASSSGQGNYGYTF
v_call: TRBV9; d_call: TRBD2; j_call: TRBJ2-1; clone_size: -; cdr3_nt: TGTGCCAGCAGCGTATTGGGGGGGAGCACCAAAAACAATGAGCAGTTCTTC; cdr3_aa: CASSVLGGSTKNNEQFF
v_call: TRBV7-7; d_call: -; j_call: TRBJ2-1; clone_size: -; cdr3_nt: TGTGCCAGCAGCTTTGGTCCAGCGTCTTACAATGAGCAGTTCTTC; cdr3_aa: CASSFGPASYNEQFF
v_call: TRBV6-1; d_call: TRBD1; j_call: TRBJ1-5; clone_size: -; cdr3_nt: TGTGCCAGCGGACAGGTGTGGAATCAGCCCCAGCATTTT; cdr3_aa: CASGQVWNQPQHF
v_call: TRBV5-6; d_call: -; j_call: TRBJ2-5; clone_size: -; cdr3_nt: TGTGCCAGCAGCTTGGTCGTGCGGGTGGGGAAAGAGACCCAGTACTTC; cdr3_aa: CASSLVVRVGKETQYF
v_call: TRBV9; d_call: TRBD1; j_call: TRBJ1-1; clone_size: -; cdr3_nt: TGTGCCAGCAGCGCGGGGACAGGGGTTCGGGACACTGAAGCTTTCTTT; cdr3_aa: CASSAGTGVRDTEAFF
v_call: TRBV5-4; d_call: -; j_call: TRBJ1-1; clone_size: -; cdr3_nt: TGTGCCAGCTCCCGGTTACAGGGGAACACTGAAGCTTTCTTT; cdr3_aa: CASSRLQGNTEAFF
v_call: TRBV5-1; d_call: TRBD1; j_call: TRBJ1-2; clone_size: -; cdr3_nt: TGCGCCAGCAGCTTGATGGACAGGGCTGGCTACACCTTC; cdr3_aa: CASSLMDRAGYTF
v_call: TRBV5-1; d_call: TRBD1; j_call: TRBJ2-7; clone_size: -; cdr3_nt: TGCGCCAGCAGCTCCGGGACAGGGTTCGGGGCCTACGAGCAGTACTTC; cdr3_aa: CASSSGTGFGAYEQYF
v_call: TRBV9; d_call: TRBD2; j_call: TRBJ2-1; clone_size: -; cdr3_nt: TGTGCCAGCAGCGTCGGGGGAGCGGGGTATGAGCAGTTCTTC; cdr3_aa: CASSVGGAGYEQFF
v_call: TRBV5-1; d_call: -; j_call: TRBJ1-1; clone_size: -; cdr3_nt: TGCGCCAGCAGCTTGAACCTAGGAGATGAAGCTTTCTTT; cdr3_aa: CASSLNLGDEAFF
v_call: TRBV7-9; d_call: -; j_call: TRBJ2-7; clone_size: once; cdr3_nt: TGTGCCAGCAGCCAATTGGTTACGGCCGGGACACTTAACTACGAGCAGTACTTC; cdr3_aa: CASSQLVTAGTLNYEQYF
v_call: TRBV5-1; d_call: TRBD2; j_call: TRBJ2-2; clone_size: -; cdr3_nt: TGCGCCAGCAGCTCGGGGGTACTAGCGGGAGCTTCCGGGGAGCTGTTTTTT; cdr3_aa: CASSSGVLAGASGELFF
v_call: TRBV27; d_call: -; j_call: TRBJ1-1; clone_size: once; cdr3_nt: TGTGCCAGCAGTTCAAGGCGGGACACTGAAGCTTTCTTT; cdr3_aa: CASSSRRDTEAFF
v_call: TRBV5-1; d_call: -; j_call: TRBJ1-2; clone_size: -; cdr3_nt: TGCGCCAGCAGCTTGGGGGATGGTGGGGCGCTCGGCTACACCTTC; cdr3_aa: CASSLGDGGALGYTF
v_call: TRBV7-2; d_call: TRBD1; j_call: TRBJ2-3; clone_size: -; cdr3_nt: TGTGCCAGCAGCTTTACCGGGACAGGGTTGACAGATACGCAGTATTTT; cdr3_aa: CASSFTGTGLTDTQYF